This section outlines one TCR beta chain sequence together with its context. A much larger clone differs from this one at a single base, so this may be a read error. This is likely a read error, given that the CDR3 carries no conserved phenylalanine or tryptophan at its end. These data are taken from a study of tumor-infiltrating lymphocytes in primary liver carcinoma. Constant-region priming of approximately 500 ng total RNA yielded TCR beta cDNA. Modified slightly, ARM-PCR produced TCR beta libraries over three nested multiplex PCR rounds. For approximately 11 cycles apiece, the opening two PCR rounds ran with TRBV1-TRBV30 forward primers and a C-beta reverse primer. TCRdb passed the multiplex PCR reads through MiXCR, listing each CDR3 protein once. This sample has just over 300,000 distinct CDR3 sequences, with approximately 58% found just once. Unsorted whole blood supplied the blood RNA, and germline DNA was isolated too. Collection of 3 to 4 milliliters of peripheral blood took place before surgery.

The CDR3 extends over 16 amino acids. Trimming took off 6 bases at V and 4 bases at J, with 20 bases between the two ends. The germline V gene encodes CDR1 LGHNT and CDR2 FRNRAP. The chain uses TRBV12-5 and TRBJ2-3; a possible D gene is TRBD1 (6 bases). This receptor was taken from a woman aged 30 to 39 with primary liver carcinoma and hepatitis B virus infection. Sequencing was carried out using peripheral blood. CDR3 sequence (DNA): TGTGCTAGTGGCCCCACGGGACATCGGACCGCAGATACGCAGTATTAT. Translating it yields CASGPTGHRTADTQYY.